The T cell receptor beta chain described here comes from a study of blood T cell repertoires in COVID-19. Study summary: Acute-phase and convalescent COVID-19 samples originated in the United States, Italy and Spain. Sources were T cells, B-cell-depleted T cells, or PBMCs; the material itself was cDNA or gDNA.

Original processing methods: Reference gene primer amplification yielded estimated nucleated cell counts. Produced via immunoSEQ multiplex PCR; TCRdb's table is partial and in-frame only. The V and J calls and clone size were taken over from that table, and D and trimming were inferred from the DNA. Here the sample spans roughly 260,000 clones, approximately 90% being singletons. Germline V gene sequence: CDR1 SGHRS, CDR2 YFSETQ. Unmatched junction bases numbered 4, after V lost 4 bases and J lost 4 bases. This CDR3 region has 14 residues. The rearrangement uses TRBV5-1 and TRBJ2-3; 9 nucleotides match TRBD2. Source material: peripheral blood. The TCR sequence derives from a man between 60 and 70 years old who had recovered from COVID-19. CDR3 DNA sequence: TGCGCCAGCAGCATCTGGACTAGCGCAGATACGCAGTATTTT. It codes for CASSIWTSADTQYF.